This TCR beta chain was identified during a study of blood T cell repertoires in COVID-19. Profiled with immunoSEQ multiplex PCR; TCRdb holds only in-frame clones, not every one. The sample yields about 120,000 clones, around nine tenths seen once. The CDR3 sequence is 13 residues long. The V call is TRBV21-1, the J call TRBJ2-7; TRBD1 was called by the table and not checked on the DNA. TRBV21-1 is shown as a pseudogene. This sequence was found in a woman between 45 and 65 years old with active or convalescent COVID-19. Sequenced sample: peripheral blood. CDR3 sequence (DNA): TGTGCCAGCATGACAGGGGGCTGGTACGAGCAGTACTTC. Its translation: CASMTGGWYEQYF.